The 21 T cell receptor beta chains presented below share a single source sample, sequenced in a study of blood T cell repertoires in COVID-19. Libraries were prepared by immunoSEQ multiplex PCR; TCRdb keeps only in-frame clonotypes and omits some of them. Of about 170,000 clones in the sample, approximately 91% were seen once. Sample: peripheral blood. These receptors were obtained from a man aged 18-30 years with COVID-19, enrolled during active disease.

This chain links TRBV6-6 with TRBJ2-6, with 9 bases aligning to TRBD2. From germline, CDR1 is MNHNY and CDR2 SVGAGI (reference sequence). The CDR3 runs 17 residues. V lost 6 bases to trimming and J lost 0 bases; unmatched junction nucleotides: 6. CDR3: CASSRLAENSGANVLTF. CDR3 in DNA: TGTGCCAGCAGCCGACTAGCGGAGAACTCTGGGGCCAACGTCCTGACTTTC.

The chain couples TRBV15 to TRBJ2-1, with TRBD2 identical over 7 bases. CDR3 size: 16 residues. Germline CDR1 LNHNV, CDR2 YYDKDF (reference sequence). V gave up 0 bases and J gave up 4 bases; unmatched junction bases: 6. The DNA for the CDR3 is TGTGCCACCAGCAGAGATCGGGCGGGAGTGTACAATGAGCAGTTCTTC. Protein sequence: CATSRDRAGVYNEQFF.

This sequence joins TRBV27 and TRBJ1-5, with D uncertain. With 6 bases removed from V and 6 bases from J, the gap between germline ends came to 15 bases. Germline loops: CDR1 MNHEY, CDR2 SMNVEV (reference sequence). CDR3 size: 14 residues. The CDR3 nucleotides are TGTGCCAGCAGCAAACGAGGGTTGGGTCAGCCCCAGCATTTT. This sequence encodes CASSKRGLGQPQHF.

The J gene is TRBJ2-7, the V gene TRBV29-1; a weak D match, TRBD1 (6 bases). The V gene's germline CDR1 is SQVTM and CDR2 ANQGSEA. V lost 7 bases to trimming and J lost 6 bases, with 16 bases between them. The CDR3 has 12 residues. The CDR3 nucleotides are TGCAGCGCATGCAGGGGAACGGCCGAGCAGTACTTC. As protein: CSACRGTAEQYF.

The rearrangement links TRBV7-9 to TRBJ2-2, with 7 positions matching TRBD1. With V trimmed by 4 bases and J by 1 base, 3 bases remained unmatched. The CDR3 extends over 15 amino acids. The germline gives CDR1 SEHNR, CDR2 FQNEAQ (reference sequence). DNA for the CDR3: TGTGCCAGCAGCTCGACAGGGTTGAACACCGGGGAGCTGTTTTTT. This translates into CASSSTGLNTGELFF.

The chain has TRBV2 and TRBJ1-4; D not resolved. Per germline, CDR1 SNHLY and CDR2 FYNNEI. The V end was cut by 0 bases, the J end by 2 bases, with 10 bases between. CDR3 length: 16 amino acids. The CDR3 region is CASSEALRRTNEKLFF. The CDR3 region has the DNA TGTGCCAGCAGTGAAGCCCTCAGGAGGACTAATGAAAAACTGTTTTTT. Drawing the rest from reference TRBV2 and TRBJ1-4, the complete variable domain is EPEVTQTPSHQVTQMGQEVILRCVPISNHLYFYWYRQILGQKVEFLVSFYNNEISEKSEIFDDQFSVERPDGSNFTLKIRSTKLEDSAMYFCASSEALRRTNEKLFFGSGTQLSVL.

The V gene is TRBV11-2, the J gene TRBJ1-2, with D hard to call. V lost 2 bases and J 3 bases, leaving 16 bases between the germline ends. The germline gives CDR1 SGHAT, CDR2 FQNNGV. The CDR3 consists of 16 residues. CDR3 amino acids: CASSLLVREPHYGYTF. CDR3 in DNA: TGTGCCAGCAGCTTATTGGTCCGGGAACCTCACTATGGCTACACCTTC.

The CDR3 DNA follows: TGTGCCAGCATGCCGCCTACTAGCGGCACAGATACGCAGTATTTT. Its protein is CASMPPTSGTDTQYF. The chain uses TRBV7-2 and TRBJ2-3; 7 bases agree with TRBD2. J gave up 1 base and V 7 bases, and 8 bases lay outside the gene matches. In germline, CDR1 is SGHTA, CDR2 FQGNSA. The CDR3 consists of 15 residues. The full variable domain, rest sourced from reference TRBV7-2 and TRBJ2-3, is GAGVSQSPSNKVTEKGKDVELRCDPISGHTALYWYRQSLGQGLEFLIYFQGNSAPDKSGLPSDRFSAERTGGSVSTLTIQRTQQEDSAVYLCASMPPTSGTDTQYFGPGTRLTVL.

Concerning this clone itself: The junction does not match germline at one end; this may be a read error. This chain's CDR3 is CASSEWLLNEKLLF. CDR3 coding DNA: TGTGCCAGCAGTGAATGGTTATTAAATGAAAAACTGCTTTTT. The chain is built from TRBV2 and TRBJ1-4; D gene ambiguous. Germline V gene data show CDR1 as SNHLY and CDR2 as FYNNEI. CDR3 size: 14 residues.

The chain recombines TRBV27 with TRBJ2-7, with D tentatively TRBD1 (6 bases). Trimming left V 1 base short and J 3 bases short, with 7 bases between. The CDR3 contains 13 residues. In germline, CDR1 is MNHEY, CDR2 SMNVEV (reference sequence). The CDR3 loop is CASSLFRGYEQYF. DNA for the CDR3: TGTGCCAGCAGTTTATTCAGGGGCTACGAGCAGTACTTC.

In regard to this clone: A junction boundary mismatches the germline segment, possibly from a read error. The rearrangement links TRBV29-1 to TRBJ1-4, with a tentative D call TRBD1 (5 bases). The CDR3 has 14 residues. Germline lookup yields CDR1 SQVTM and CDR2 ANQGSEA. CDR3 sequence (DNA): TGCAGCGTTTCAGGGTTTGTAGAAAATGAAAAACTGCTTTTT. Protein product: CSVSGFVENEKLLF. The whole variable domain, filled in from reference TRBV29-1 and TRBJ1-4, reads SAVISQKPSRDICQRGTSLTIQCQVDSQVTMMFWYRQQPGQSLTLIATANQGSEATYESGFVIDKFPISRPNLTFSTLTVSNMSPEDSSIYLCSVSGFVENEKLLFGSGTQLSVL.

The rearrangement joins TRBV6-1 to TRBJ2-7; TRBD2 might be the D (6 bases). This CDR3 is built from 13 residues. The V and J ends lost 0 bases and 8 bases respectively, with 11 bases between them. Germline values: CDR1 MNHNS, CDR2 SASEGT. The CDR3 bases are TGTGCCAGCAGTGAAGCCGCGCGGGGCCAGCAGTACTTC. This sequence encodes CASSEAARGQQYF.

As to this clone: The sample contains more than one DNA sequence encoding this CDR3. The chain has TRBV9 and TRBJ2-7; TRBD2 matches 12 bases. V dropped 4 bases and J dropped 1; count of bases not matched to a gene: 3. Germline V gene sequence: CDR1 SGDLS, CDR2 YYNGEE. The CDR3 length is 15 residues. The CDR3 spells CASSPGLAGSYEQYF. CDR3 nucleotides: TGTGCCAGCAGCCCTGGACTAGCGGGATCCTACGAGCAGTACTTC.

The chain links TRBV2 to TRBJ1-2; 9 bases agree with TRBD1. The J segment lost 3 bases and the V segment lost 8 bases, leaving 7 bases of the junction unmatched. The CDR3 runs 14 residues. Germline values: CDR1 SNHLY, CDR2 FYNNEI. CDR3 in DNA: TGTGCCAGCTGGACCGGACAGGGGTACTATGGCTACACCTTC. Amino acids: CASWTGQGYYGYTF.

V is TRBV7-6 and J is TRBJ1-2; unclear D gene. The V end lost 8 bases, the J end lost 3 bases, and 10 bases lay between the germline ends. From germline, CDR1 is SGHVS and CDR2 FNYEAQ. This CDR3 has 12 residues. Here the CDR3 DNA reads TGTGCCAGCCGTGGCGGCTACTATGGCTACACCTTC. Translating gives CASRGGYYGYTF. The variable domain in full, with the rest retrieved from reference TRBV7-6 and TRBJ1-2, is GAGVSQSPRYKVTKRGQDVALRCDPISGHVSLYWYRQALGQGPEFLTYFNYEAQQDKSGLPNDRFSAERPEGSISTLTIQRTEQRDSAMYRCASRGGYYGYTFGSGTRLTVV.

This chain uses TRBV24-1 with TRBJ1-5, with D possibly TRBD1 on 6 matching bases. Trimming stripped 5 bases from V and 7 bases from J, with 17 bases between. The CDR3 runs to 15 residues. CDR1 and CDR2 from the germline V gene are KGHDR and SFDVKD. The CDR3 nucleotides are TGTGCCACCAGTGCCATCGGGGGGGCAGAGCAGCCCCAGCATTTT. Protein: CATSAIGGAEQPQHF.

CDR3: CASSLGGGPGNTIYF. CDR3 coding DNA: TGTGCCAGCAGTCTTGGAGGGGGCCCTGGAAACACCATATATTTT. This chain connects TRBV5-6 to TRBJ1-3; 7 nucleotides agree with TRBD1. The trim removed 5 bases at V and 2 bases at J, leaving 7 bases unmatched. CDR3 length: 15 residues. Per germline, CDR1 SGHDT and CDR2 YYEEEE. Looking up the rest from reference TRBV5-6 and TRBJ1-3 gives the full variable domain: DAGVTQSPTHLIKTRGQQVTLRCSPKSGHDTVSWYQQALGQGPQFIFQYYEEEERQRGNFPDRFSGHQFPNYSSELNVNALLLGDSALYLCASSLGGGPGNTIYFGEGSWLTVV.

This chain joins TRBV5-8 and TRBJ2-7; 14 positions agree with TRBD2. The junction had 1 base not matched to a gene; V was cut back by 0 bases and J by 2 bases. Per the germline V gene, CDR1 is SGHTS and CDR2 is YDEGEE. CDR3 length: 16 amino acids. Here the CDR3 DNA reads TGTGCCAGCAGCTTGGGGGGACTAGCGGGAGCCTACGAGCAGTACTTC. Translation gives CASSLGGLAGAYEQYF. Full variable domain (remainder filled in from reference TRBV5-8 and TRBJ2-7): EAGVTQSPTHLIKTRGQQATLRCSPISGHTSVYWYQQALGLGLQFLLWYDEGEERNRGNFPPRFSGRQFPNYSSELNVNALELEDSALYLCASSLGGLAGAYEQYFGPGTRLTVT.

The chain is built from TRBV10-3 and TRBJ2-7; 7 positions match TRBD1. The germline V gene has CDR1 ENHRY and CDR2 SYGVKD. The J segment lost 3 bases and the V segment lost 3 bases, leaving 2 bases of the junction unmatched. CDR3 length: 13 residues. CDR3 DNA: TGTGCCATCAGTGAAGGACAGGTCTACGAGCAGTACTTC. It translates to CAISEGQVYEQYF.

The CDR3 sequence is CASSLAGLAGVETQYF. CDR3 DNA: TGTGCCAGCAGCTTGGCGGGACTAGCGGGAGTTGAGACCCAGTACTTC. The chain has TRBV5-4 and TRBJ2-5; TRBD2 agrees at 14 bases. Germline V CDR1 and CDR2: SGHNT, YYREEE (reference sequence). With 0 bases clipped from V and 5 bases from J, the junction kept 3 bases outside the gene matches. CDR3 length: 16 residues.

This sequence joins TRBV11-2 and TRBJ2-7; weak D call: TRBD2 (6 bases). CDR3 length: 15 amino acids. Trimming took off 5 bases at V and 1 base at J, with 15 bases between the two ends. Germline V gives CDR1 SGHAT, CDR2 FQNNGV. CDR3 coding DNA: TGTGCCAGCAGCCTCGGGAGCGGGTTTTCCTACGAGCAGTACTTC. This encodes CASSLGSGFSYEQYF.